The 25 T cell receptor beta chains below come from one sample, sequenced in a study of T cells in Graves' hyperthyroidism and ophthalmopathy. Template material for amplifying TCR beta CDR3 regions consisted of RNA transcripts. HTBI primers drove first-round RT-PCR of the TCR CDR3. TCRdb recomputed calls from the multiplex PCR reads with MiXCR, one row per CDR3 protein. The sample includes 250,000 to 300,000 distinct CDR3 sequences, roughly 19% of them seen just once. Specimen: blood. The receptor set was obtained from a man over 45 with Graves' ophthalmopathy.

In its sample, this clonotype was seen once. One end of the junction varies from germline; a read error may be responsible. As DNA, the CDR3 is TGCGCCAGCAGCTCAGAAGAGGGGGGCGGCACTGAAGCTTTCTTT. This codes for CASSSEEGGGTEAFF. J is TRBJ1-1 and V is TRBV13; TRBD1 is a possible D gene (6 bases). The CDR3 extends over 15 amino acids. Germline lookup yields CDR1 PRHDT and CDR2 FYEKMQ (reference sequence).

This clonotype was seen a few times. Given a much more abundant clone one base away, this may be a read error. The chain carries TRBV28 and TRBJ2-1, with D unresolved. V lost 5 bases and J 0 bases, leaving 14 bases between the germline ends. Germline V gene data show CDR1 as MDHEN and CDR2 as SYDVKM. This CDR3 comprises 16 residues. As DNA, the CDR3 is TGTGCCAGCAGTCCAAGGGCAGGCCGCTCCTACAATGAGCAGTTCTTC. Amino acids: CASSPRAGRSYNEQFF.

This clonotype occurred many times. The V and J genes are TRBV12-3 or TRBV12-4 and TRBJ2-5; TRBD2 matches at 9 bases. This CDR3 has 15 amino acids. J gave up 5 bases and V 4 bases, and 8 bases lay outside the gene matches. In nucleotides, the CDR3 is TGTGCCAGCAGTTATAGCGGGAGTAGCGCGGAGACCCAGTACTTC. Translating gives CASSYSGSSAETQYF.

This clonotype occurred once. The chain has TRBV2 and TRBJ2-2, with 10 bases identical to TRBD2. The germline V gene has CDR1 SNHLY and CDR2 FYNNEI. The CDR3 is 18 residues long. V lost 2 bases, J lost 3 bases, and 9 bases stayed unmatched. CDR3 DNA: TGTGCCAGCAGTGAACAGCGGGAGGGCAGATTTTACACCGGGGAGCTGTTTTTT. Amino acid sequence: CASSEQREGRFYTGELFF.

This clonotype was picked up a small number of times. This rearrangement joins TRBV5-1 to TRBJ2-7; D is unresolved. V was pared by 4 bases and J by 2 bases, with 7 bases between. CDR1 and CDR2 from the germline V gene are SGHRS and YFSETQ. The length of the CDR3 is 12 residues. The CDR3 DNA is TGCGCCAGCAGCGCTTCAACCTACGAGCAGTACTTC. It specifies CASSASTYEQYF.

This clonotype was counted between two and nine times. The chain combines TRBV6-1 with TRBJ2-7; tentatively, D is TRBD1 or TRBD2 (6 bases each). Trimming removed 8 bases from V and 4 bases from J, with 15 bases in between. CDR3 size: 13 residues. Germline lookup yields CDR1 MNHNS and CDR2 SASEGT. The CDR3 DNA reads as TGTGCCAGCTCCCGAGGGGGGTGGTACGAGCAGTACTTC. It codes for CASSRGGWYEQYF.

This clonotype has a handful of counts. The DNA for the CDR3 is TGTGCCACCAGTCCAAAGGGTGGTGGCACCTACAATGAGCAGTTCTTC. It is translated as CATSPKGGGTYNEQFF. The rearrangement links TRBV24-1 to TRBJ2-1; D unresolved. The germline gives CDR1 KGHDR, CDR2 SFDVKD. CDR3 length equals 16 residues. Trimming removed 6 bases at V and 2 bases at J, with 16 bases between.

The V and J genes are TRBV28 and TRBJ1-6, with D uncertain. The CDR3 consists of 13 residues. The V and J ends lost 5 bases and 5 bases respectively, with 7 bases between them. The germline V gene encodes CDR1 MDHEN and CDR2 SYDVKM. The CDR3 coding sequence is TGTGCCAGCAGTCCGAGCAATAATTCACCCCTCCACTTT. This sequence encodes CASSPSNNSPLHF.

This clonotype showed up just a few times. The rearrangement links TRBV12-3 or TRBV12-4 to TRBJ2-1; D perhaps matches TRBD1 (6 bases). This CDR3 region has 13 residues. V lost 2 bases to trimming and J lost 6 bases, with 8 bases between them. The CDR3, as DNA: TGTGCCAGCAGTTTAATAGGGGGCAATGAGCAGTTCTTC. Translated: CASSLIGGNEQFF.

This clonotype was detected a few times. Written as DNA, the CDR3 is TGTGCCAGCAGTCCTCCGCCCGGGACACCAACACCCCTCCACTTT. Protein sequence: CASSPPPGTPTPLHF. The rearrangement uses TRBV28 and TRBJ1-6; D might be TRBD1 (6 bases). This CDR3 comprises 15 residues. V was shortened by 5 bases and J by 11 bases, with 19 bases between the two germline ends. CDR1 is MDHEN, CDR2 SYDVKM, per germline. The whole variable domain, remainder taken from reference TRBV28 and TRBJ1-6, is DVKVTQSSRYLVKRTGEKVFLECVQDMDHENMFWYRQDPGLGLRLIYFSYDVKMKEKGDIPEGYSVSREKKERFSLILESASTNQTSMYLCASSPPPGTPTPLHFGNGTRLTVT.

The sample holds a few counts of this clonotype. The chain carries TRBV28 and TRBJ2-7; 8 bases are shared with TRBD2. The germline CDR1 and CDR2 sequences are MDHEN and SYDVKM. V trimming: 3 bases; J trimming: 7 bases; junction bases outside the gene matches: 2. The CDR3 has 12 amino acids. This chain's CDR3 is CASSLSSGEQYF. The CDR3 DNA sequence: TGTGCCAGCAGTTTGTCTAGCGGGGAGCAGTACTTC.

At least ten counts were recorded for this clonotype. CDR3 coding DNA: TGTGCCAGCAGTTCGGTGGGAGAAACCTACGAGCAGTACTTC. Translated: CASSSVGETYEQYF. The chain uses TRBV28 and TRBJ2-7, with D possibly being TRBD2 (5 bases). The CDR3 sequence is 14 residues long. Looked up from germline, CDR1 is MDHEN and CDR2 is SYDVKM. V lost 4 bases to trimming and J lost 2 bases, with 12 bases between them.

In its sample, this clonotype was seen many times. This sequence joins TRBV27 and TRBJ1-1; D perhaps matches TRBD1 (6 bases). Germline CDR1 reads MNHEY; CDR2 reads SMNVEV (reference sequence). The CDR3 has 14 amino acids. V gave up 6 bases and J gave up 8 bases, with 19 bases separating them. As DNA, the CDR3 is TGTGCCAGCAGCCACGGGACACCGGTTCGGGAAGCTTTCTTT. It translates to CASSHGTPVREAFF.

This clonotype has just a few counts. The J gene is TRBJ2-2, the V gene TRBV28; the match to TRBD1 covers 8 bases. V was pared by 2 bases and J by 7 bases, with 6 bases of the junction left unmatched. Germline V gene data show CDR1 as MDHEN and CDR2 as SYDVKM. The CDR3 totals 15 residues. The CDR3, as DNA: TGTGCCAGCAGTTTAGCAGGGGGCGAGGGCGGGGAGCTGTTTTTT. This sequence encodes CASSLAGGEGGELFF.

This clonotype occurred many times. The chain combines TRBV18 with TRBJ1-1; D unresolved. Deletions cut 3 bases from V and 4 bases from J, with 9 bases between. The V gene's germline CDR1 is KGHSH and CDR2 LQKENI. The CDR3 consists of 13 residues. In nucleotides, the CDR3 is TGTGCCAGCTCACCGCCGGGAACCACTGAAGCTTTCTTT. Translation gives CASSPPGTTEAFF.

This clonotype showed up many times. This chain uses TRBV20-1 with TRBJ2-1; 7 bases match TRBD2. Germline V gives CDR1 DFQATT, CDR2 SNEGSKA (reference sequence). The CDR3 loop spans 13 amino acids. As DNA, the CDR3 is TGCAGCGGAAATAACCCAGCGGGAAATGAGCAGTTCTTC. Protein product: CSGNNPAGNEQFF.

This clonotype was counted only a few times. The chain links TRBV6-6 to TRBJ1-3, with D unresolved. With 0 bases removed from V and 0 bases from J, the gap between germline ends came to 6 bases. The CDR3 consists of 15 residues. The germline CDR1 and CDR2 sequences are MNHNY and SVGAGI (reference sequence). The CDR3 spells CASSYSVNSGNTIYF. CDR3 sequence (DNA): TGTGCCAGCAGTTACTCGGTCAACTCTGGAAACACCATATATTTT.

This clonotype was recorded many times. The gene calls are TRBV27 and TRBJ1-1; D gene unclear. Germline CDR1 is MNHEY and CDR2 is SMNVEV (reference sequence). The CDR3 contains 15 residues. V shed 2 bases and J shed 1 base, with 11 bases lying between them. CDR3 sequence (DNA): TGTGCCAGCAGTTTAAGAGGGTGGCAGAACACTGAAGCTTTCTTT. Its protein is CASSLRGWQNTEAFF.

This chain joins TRBV28 and TRBJ2-7; 7 bases are a match to TRBD1. The ends lost 4 bases at V and 0 bases at J; junction bases unmatched: 6. Germline values: CDR1 MDHEN, CDR2 SYDVKM. CDR3 length: 15 amino acids. The CDR3 DNA reads as TGTGCCAGCAGTTCCGGGACAGAGAGCTCCTACGAGCAGTACTTC. Residues: CASSSGTESSYEQYF.

In its sample, this clonotype was seen a few times. V and J are TRBV28 and TRBJ2-2, with a tentative D call TRBD2 (6 bases). Germline V CDR1 and CDR2: MDHEN, SYDVKM. The germline V and J ends were trimmed by 6 bases and 5 bases, with 13 bases remaining between them. The CDR3 covers 14 residues. In DNA, the CDR3 is TGTGCCAGCAGCCGATTCCGGGAGACCGGGGAGCTGTTTTTT. As protein: CASSRFRETGELFF.

This clonotype was observed at least ten times. This chain joins TRBV6-1 and TRBJ2-7; D not resolved. Trimming left V 5 bases short and J 2 bases short, with 13 bases between. From germline, CDR1 is MNHNS and CDR2 SASEGT. The CDR3 has 14 residues. DNA for the CDR3: TGTGCCAGCAGTTCCCCCGGGCCTCCCTACGAGCAGTACTTC. Encoded protein: CASSSPGPPYEQYF.

This clonotype was observed many times. This chain links TRBV3-1 with TRBJ1-1; 7 bases agree with TRBD1. Germline CDR1 and CDR2: LGHDT and YNNKEL (reference sequence). The CDR3 sequence is 14 residues long. Trimming took 0 bases from V and 8 from J; bases not matched to a gene: 6. CDR3 DNA: TGTGCCAGCAGCCAAGAAACCGGGACAGCAGAAGCTTTCTTT. Encoded protein: CASSQETGTAEAFF.

The chain uses TRBV28 and TRBJ2-7; D unclear. V lost 8 bases, J lost 5 bases, and 13 bases lay in between. CDR1 is MDHEN and CDR2 is SYDVKM in the germline V gene. This CDR3 spans 12 amino acids. DNA of the CDR3: TGTGCCAGCGGGGTGCTAGTGGACGAGCAGTACTTC. Its translation is CASGVLVDEQYF.

This clonotype was counted many times. The CDR3 nucleotides are TGCGCCAGCAGCCTTGACAGGAACCAGCCCCAGCATTTT. This encodes CASSLDRNQPQHF. The chain combines TRBV4-1 with TRBJ1-5; D may be TRBD1 (6 bases). CDR3 length: 13 residues. Between the trimmed V and J ends, which lost 4 bases and 7 bases, there was a span of 11 bases. CDR1 MGHRA and CDR2 YSYEKL come from the germline V gene.

The rearrangement uses TRBV6-7 and TRBJ1-5, with 12 positions matching TRBD1. TRBV6-7 is an ORF for which the function is uncertain. The CDR3 has 17 residues. The trim removed 5 bases at V and 2 bases at J, leaving 7 bases unmatched. CDR3 bases: TGTGCCAGCAGTCAAGGGACAGGGGGCGATCGCAATCAGCCCCAGCATTTT. Translated: CASSQGTGGDRNQPQHF.